This is a list of T cell receptor beta chains from one sample in a study of blood T cells in healthy people across ages. TCRdb re-analysed the 5' RACE reads in MiXCR, keeping a single row per CDR3 protein. The sample shows some 1.8 million distinct CDR3 sequences, 35% to 50% of them seen only once. The sample consisted of blood. Receptors originate from a human donor in good health. Both conserved end residues are part of each CDR3. A D gene is named only where the DNA matches it firmly. The listing skips clone size in some rows; elsewhere it reads once, few, many or a size class.

cdr3_nt cdr3_aa clone_size j_call d_call v_call
TGCGCCAGCAGCCAAGGACAGGGTGGTTTCTCTGAAGCTTTCTTT CASSQGQGGFSEAFF few TRBJ1-1 TRBD1 TRBV5-1
TGTGCCAGCAGCCAAGGAGGAAGCGGGGGGGCAATAGAGACCCAGTACTTC CASSQGGSGGAIETQYF . TRBJ2-5 TRBD2 TRBV4-2
TGTGCCAGTGGGACGTCTGGAAACACCATATATTTT CASGTSGNTIYF . TRBJ1-3 . TRBV7-9
TGTGCCAGCAGTCTCTCTTCGTTAGCAGGGGGGGGGCAAGAGACCCAGTACTTC CASSLSSLAGGGQETQYF . TRBJ2-5 . TRBV6-2/TRBV6-3
TGCGCCAGCAGCTCGGGGGGGCCGTTTGGGCCCTACAATGAGCAGTTCTTC CASSSGGPFGPYNEQFF once TRBJ2-1 TRBD2 TRBV5-1
TGCAGCGTTGTGGGCAAACTTGGGTCCTACAATGAGCAGTTCTTC CSVVGKLGSYNEQFF . TRBJ2-1 . TRBV29-1
TGTGCCACCGGGGGACAGAACTATGGCTACACCTTC CATGGQNYGYTF . TRBJ1-2 TRBD1 TRBV24-1
TGTGCCAGCAGCGCCTTTAGCGGGGGACGCACAGATACGCAGTATTTT CASSAFSGGRTDTQYF few TRBJ2-3 TRBD2 TRBV7-3
TGTGCCAGCAGGACCACTATTTTCACTGAGCAGTTCTTC CASRTTIFTEQFF . TRBJ2-1 . TRBV12-3/TRBV12-4
TGTGCCATCTCAGGGTTTGGTTTTTCCTACGAGCAGTACTTC CAISGFGFSYEQYF . TRBJ2-7 . TRBV10-3
TGTGCCAGCAGCACCAGGGGGGGAGGAAGAGCGCCCCAGCATTTT CASSTRGGGRAPQHF few TRBJ1-5 TRBD1 TRBV5-6
TGCAGTGCCCCGTTGGGGGGAGAGCAGTTCTTC CSAPLGGEQFF . TRBJ2-1 . TRBV20-1
TGTGCCAGCAGTTTGAGGCCCAGGGGGACTAACTATGGCTACACCTTC CASSLRPRGTNYGYTF . TRBJ1-2 TRBD1 TRBV12-3/TRBV12-4
TGCAGTGCTAGAGAACCCCTGGGACCATTGGGCTACACCTTC CSAREPLGPLGYTF . TRBJ1-2 . TRBV20-1
TGTGCCAGCAGCCAAGGGGCTAGCGGGGGAATATACTCCTACGAGCAGTACTTC CASSQGASGGIYSYEQYF . TRBJ2-7 TRBD2 TRBV4-2
TGCAGCGTTGAATTTAGGAGCACAGATACGCAGTATTTT CSVEFRSTDTQYF . TRBJ2-3 . TRBV29-1
TGTGCCAGCAGCTTAAGACAGGGGATGGGTCAGCCCCAGCATTTT CASSLRQGMGQPQHF . TRBJ1-5 TRBD1 TRBV7-2
TGCGCCAGCAGCCAAGAATGGGCAGGCCTCTCCTACGAGCAGTACTTC CASSQEWAGLSYEQYF . TRBJ2-7 . TRBV4-1
TGTGCCAGCAGTCTAATAGCGGGGGAGAGCCAAGAGACCCAGTACTTC CASSLIAGESQETQYF . TRBJ2-5 TRBD2 TRBV6-2/TRBV6-3
TGTGCCAGCAGCTTAGATCATGGATATCAGGCCGAGCAGTACTTC CASSLDHGYQAEQYF . TRBJ2-7 . TRBV11-2
TGTGCCAGCAACCGGGGAGCGAAGGCGAGTGGCCACACCTTC CASNRGAKASGHTF . TRBJ1-2 . TRBV3-1
TGTGCCAGCAGCTCCCAAGCGGGGGGGCCCCTCTCTGGGGCCAACGTCCTGACTTTC CASSSQAGGPLSGANVLTF . TRBJ2-6 TRBD2 TRBV7-2
TGCAGCGTTGAGGGACAGGGGAGTATAGATGAGCAGTTCTTC CSVEGQGSIDEQFF few TRBJ2-1 TRBD1 TRBV29-1
TGCGCCAGCAGCTTGGGCCGCCAGGCCGCTGCAAGGGGCACTGAAGCTTTCTTT CASSLGRQAAARGTEAFF . TRBJ1-1 . TRBV5-1
TGTGCCAGCAGTCCCCGAACCAACACCTACGAGCAGTACTTC CASSPRTNTYEQYF . TRBJ2-7 . TRBV25-1
TGTGCCAGCAGTTTAAGCCAGACCCAGTACTTC CASSLSQTQYF . TRBJ2-5 . TRBV11-1
TGTGCCAGCAGTTCGGGGGGACGGGACTATGGCTACACCTTC CASSSGGRDYGYTF once TRBJ1-2 . TRBV12-3/TRBV12-4
TGTGCCAGCAGCTTAATCGTTACTAGCAAGCCCTACGAGCAGTACTTC CASSLIVTSKPYEQYF . TRBJ2-7 . TRBV7-9
TGTGCCAGCAGATCTAGCGGGGGGCCGTCAGATACGCAGTATTTT CASRSSGGPSDTQYF once TRBJ2-3 TRBD2 TRBV6-6
TGTGCTAGTGGTTTTAGACAGGTCCTAGCCTACGAGCAGTACTTC CASGFRQVLAYEQYF . TRBJ2-7 . TRBV12-5
TGTGCCAGCAGTTACCCAGGGGGGACGTACAATCAGCCCCAGCATTTT CASSYPGGTYNQPQHF . TRBJ1-5 TRBD1 TRBV6-6
TGTGCCACCAGCCGTCTCACAGGGGACGGCTACACCTTC CATSRLTGDGYTF . TRBJ1-2 TRBD1 TRBV15
TGTGCCAGCAGTCCCTCCACAGGGTTTACAGAAAAACTGTTTTTT CASSPSTGFTEKLFF . TRBJ1-4 . TRBV12-3/TRBV12-4
TGCAGTGCGACCGTGGGCCCATTTTACAATGAGCAGTTCTTC CSATVGPFYNEQFF few TRBJ2-1 . TRBV20-1